This TCR beta chain was identified during a study of response to subunit inactivated influenza vaccine. This clonotype was seen more than once but under ten times. Its antigen remains unidentified. Findings and caveats of the study: Authors suggested seasonal influenza vaccinations each recruit few new T cells.

TCRdb re-derived calls from the RT-PCR reads in MiXCR, one entry per CDR3 protein. The data show some 500,000 distinct CDR3 sequences, with roughly 25% seen just once and less than 2.5% held by the top ten. The CDR3 totals 16 residues. The germline CDR1 and CDR2 sequences are SGHAT and FQNNGV. V dropped 6 bases and J dropped 1 base, with 18 bases sitting between them. The source of this sequence is a man aged 50 to 59 who received an inactivated influenza vaccine. Sequencing was performed on CD4+ T cells sorted from PBMCs, taken 5 days after vaccination. The chain joins TRBV11-2 to TRBJ1-1, with a possible D match to TRBD1 (5 bases). CDR3 amino acids: CASRPRGAGWNTEAFF. Written as DNA, the CDR3 is TGTGCCAGCAGACCTCGAGGGGCAGGATGGAACACTGAAGCTTTCTTT. The whole variable domain, remainder taken from reference TRBV11-2 and TRBJ1-1, is EAGVAQSPRYKIIEKRQSVAFWCNPISGHATLYWYQQILGQGPKLLIQFQNNGVVDDSQLPKDRFSAERLKGVDSTLKIQPAKLEDSAVYLCASRPRGAGWNTEAFFGQGTRLTVV.